This T cell receptor beta chain was retrieved from a study of T cells in Graves' hyperthyroidism and ophthalmopathy (dated by TCRdb to about 2019). About the full investigation: Peripheral blood samples were taken at initial diagnosis, before any treatment was given. To identify distinguishing TCR V-J signatures, a discovery cohort of around 98 patients was used, comprising approximately 40 with Graves' ophthalmopathy and 55 to 65 with stable Graves' hyperthyroidism. In roughly six Graves' hyperthyroidism patients, the study also compared T-cell repertoires from thyroid tissue with T-cell repertoires from blood. After sampling, hyperthyroidism patients received methimazole starting at 30 mg daily, and ophthalmopathy patients received high-dose intravenous methylprednisolone. An independent validation cohort of 18 to 20 hyperthyroidism patients and more than 15 patients who later progressed to ophthalmopathy tested prospective prediction of ophthalmopathy. The roughly 90 discovery patients were divided at random into training and test sets in a 7:3 ratio. According to the paper, TCR Vbeta CDR3 sequencing was carried out on 135 peripheral blood samples, which came from some 41 ophthalmopathy, around 74 hyperthyroidism and roughly 17 progressor patients.

Hyperthyroidism patients were newly diagnosed, had a disease duration of under 2 months, and were aged 18 to 65 years. The study excluded patients with uncontrolled infections, other autoimmune diseases, pregnancy or lactation. Diagnoses were based on clinical symptoms, serum thyroxine and TRAb, thyroid ultrasound and orbital computed tomography. Blood from progressor patients was collected at the time of first diagnosis with hyperthyroidism, before any ophthalmopathy symptoms had appeared. PBMCs were isolated from 8 to 10 ml of fresh peripheral blood by Ficoll-Paque density gradient centrifugation. Progressor patients were initially diagnosed with Graves' hyperthyroidism and developed ophthalmopathy during follow-up. Trizol reagent was used to extract total RNA, and RNA quality was then checked on an Agilent 2100 Bioanalyzer. What the authors observed across the whole study: In validation, the model predicted progression to ophthalmopathy with approximately 71% sensitivity and about 73% specificity, a median of 6.5 months before onset. A model built on a 13 V-J signature distinguished ophthalmopathy from stable hyperthyroidism, reaching around 88% sensitivity and about 81% specificity in cross-validation and 80%/75% in testing. No statistical method was used to set the sample size in advance, and investigators knew the group allocation. Most expanded thyroid clonotypes (frequency above 0.001) were also found in blood, which suggests that blood repertoires may mirror thyroid immune responses.

This clonotype was counted many times. Its antigen is currently not known. Per-nucleotide qualities are absent, and no much larger clonotype sits a single base away. The TCR beta CDR3 regions were amplified from the RNA transcripts. For the first round of RT-PCR on the TCR CDR3, the HTBI primer set was used together with the Qiagen OneStep RT-PCR kit. The libraries were constructed in a second round of multiplex PCR and then size-selected and purified. Libraries were sequenced paired-end with 100 bp reads on an Illumina HiSeq2000. The source study handled its data this way. Raw data were processed with SOAPnuke, discarding reads with adapters, uncalled bases, mean Phred below 15, or no exact constant-primer or identifier match. COPE v1.2.5 was used to merge the high-quality paired reads, and each unique nucleotide sequence was defined as a clonotype. MiTCR v1.1 was used to align the clonotypes against IMGT TRBV, TRBD and TRBJ reference segments. Analysis was restricted to V-J combinations with a frequency above 0.0001, which covered about 99% of repertoires. The TCS score was defined as F50 (clonal expansion) divided by E x V (chaos), with BLOSUM62-based TCRdist calculated between CDR3 peptides within each V-J. Welch's t-statistics and random forest reduced 500 to 550 V-J features to 10 to 15, which were used in a naive Bayes classifier (R e1071). Using fastp at Q25 and MiXCR, TCRdb reprocessed the public reads and kept productive beta chains. One record per CDR3 amino acid sequence lists the most common genes and DNA. The V and J calls here are based on TCRdb, not the publication. This sample comprises 150,000 or so distinct CDR3 sequences, roughly 9.4% of them detected only once. The ten top clones hold roughly a fifth of the sample.

CDR1 LGHNA and CDR2 YNFKEQ were looked up in the germline V gene. The V and J ends are trimmed by 2 bases and 8 bases, leaving 12 bases between them. From its cysteine to its phenylalanine, the CDR3 spans 13 amino acids. Left in the record is the CDR3 DNA by itself, 39 bases read in frame from the first base. The rearrangement joined TRBV4-2 to TRBJ1-1, and TRBD1 may be the D gene, going by 5 matching bases. This receptor was taken from a woman between 18 and 29 years old with Graves' hyperthyroidism that later progressed to Graves' ophthalmopathy. The specimen sequenced was blood. The nucleotides are TGTGCCAGCAGCCAATTCGGGGCTGAAGAAGCTTTCTTT. This encodes CASSQFGAEEAFF.